The rows below give T cell receptor beta chains drawn from one sample of a study of T cell changes during pregnancy in multiple sclerosis. TCRdb's table, derived via immunoSEQ multiplex PCR, lists solely in-frame clones and lacks some. The repertoire has 130,000 or so clones, approximately 94% of them found once; the top ten carry around 6%. Material: peripheral blood, obtained before pregnancy. The receptors here all came from a female donor with multiple sclerosis, enrolled in a pregnancy study. Both conserved end residues are part of each CDR3. The D gene is left open where the match is weak. Not all rows give a size; the values are once, few, many and, for expanded clones, a class.

>TRBJ2-1|TRBD1|TRBV14|-
TGTGCCAGCAGCCAACTTCCGGGACAGGGGATAAATGAGCAGTTCTTC
CASSQLPGQGINEQFF
>TRBJ1-2|TRBD1|TRBV6-6|once
TGTGCCAGCAATACTGCCGGGACAGGGACGGTCTATGGCTACACCTTC
CASNTAGTGTVYGYTF
>TRBJ2-3|TRBD2|TRBV5-1|-
TGCGCCAGCAGCTTTCGCCGGGAGGTGGGTACAGATACGCAGTATTTT
CASSFRREVGTDTQYF
>TRBJ2-4|-|TRBV5-4|-
TGTGCCAGCAGCTCCCAGGGTGAAGCCAAAAACATTCAGTACTTC
CASSSQGEAKNIQYF
>TRBJ1-1|TRBD1|TRBV2|-
TGTGCCAGCAGTTTCAGGGACAGGGAGAACACTGAAGCTTTCTTT
CASSFRDRENTEAFF
>TRBJ2-3|TRBD2|TRBV7-2|-
TGTGCCAGCAGCTTCTCTAGCGGGGGGGCAGATACGCAGTATTTT
CASSFSSGGADTQYF
>TRBJ2-5|TRBD1|TRBV11-1|-
TGTGCCAGCAGCGTTACAGGGGTCGGGGTAGAGACCCAGTACTTC
CASSVTGVGVETQYF
>TRBJ1-5|-|TRBV2|-
TGTGCCAGCAGTCGGGACACCAATAGCAATCAGCCCCAGCATTTT
CASSRDTNSNQPQHF
>TRBJ2-1|-|TRBV2|-
TGTGCCAGCAGTGAAGGACAGGCCACCCTCTACAATGAGCAGTTCTTC
CASSEGQATLYNEQFF
>TRBJ2-4|-|TRBV5-1|-
TGCGCCAGCAGCCAGGACAGTGAGATAGCCAAAAACATTCAGTACTTC
CASSQDSEIAKNIQYF
>TRBJ1-5|-|TRBV7-6|-
TGTGCCAGCAGCTTCTTGTCCCAGCCCCAGCATTTT
CASSFLSQPQHF
>TRBJ2-3|-|TRBV6-5|-
TGTGCCAGCAAAAGGGGGAGTAGCACAGATACGCAGTATTTT
CASKRGSSTDTQYF
>TRBJ2-5|TRBD2|TRBV6-5|-
TGTGCCAGCAGGGGACTAGCGGGTGGTGAGACCCAGTACTTC
CASRGLAGGETQYF
>TRBJ2-2|-|TRBV7-8|-
TGTGCCAGCAGCTTAGTAGCCGCCTCGTTCGCGAACACCGGGGAGCTGTTTTTT
CASSLVAASFANTGELFF
>TRBJ1-5|-|TRBV6-6|-
TGTGCCAGCAGTTACGACAAGCTCAGCAATCAGCCCCAGCATTTT
CASSYDKLSNQPQHF
>TRBJ2-1|TRBD2|TRBV28|once
TGTGCCAGCAGTTTATCGGGACTACCCTACAATGAGCAGTTCTTC
CASSLSGLPYNEQFF
>TRBJ1-1|-|TRBV6-5|few
TGTGCCAGCAGTGCCTTGGGGGCCATGAACACTGAAGCTTTCTTT
CASSALGAMNTEAFF
>TRBJ1-5|-|TRBV2|-
TGTGCCAGCAGTGCAGACAGCTATAGCAATCAGCCCCAGCATTTT
CASSADSYSNQPQHF
>TRBJ1-3|-|TRBV29-1|-
TGCAGCGCCGCCGGAAGAGGGGGAAACACCATATATTTT
CSAAGRGGNTIYF
>TRBJ2-7|TRBD1|TRBV9|-
TGTGCCAGCAGCGAGGGGGCTCGGGGTTACGAGCAGTACTTC
CASSEGARGYEQYF
>TRBJ2-1|TRBD1|TRBV11-2|-
TGTGCCAGCAGCCCGGGACAGGGGCAGTCCTACAATGAGCAGTTCTTC
CASSPGQGQSYNEQFF
>TRBJ1-1|TRBD1|TRBV7-2|-
TGTGCCAGCAGCTCCGTGGGGACAGCAGTGGCTTTCTTT
CASSSVGTAVAFF
>TRBJ2-5|TRBD2|TRBV6-5|once
TGTGCCAGCAGTTTCCGACTAGCGGGACAAGAGACCCAGTACTTC
CASSFRLAGQETQYF
>TRBJ1-2|-|TRBV6-1|once
TGTGCCAGCAGTGACAGGGTTAACTATGGCTACACCTTC
CASSDRVNYGYTF
>TRBJ1-1|-|TRBV5-4|-
TGTGCCAGCAGCTTTAGCCCGGGTCAATTTACTGAAGCTTTCTTT
CASSFSPGQFTEAFF
>TRBJ2-3|TRBD2|TRBV7-3|once
TGTGCCAGCAGCTTATTCGGGAGGGCGAGCACAGATACGCAGTATTTT
CASSLFGRASTDTQYF